Listed here are 28 T cell receptor beta chains from one sample, sequenced in a study of graft-versus-host responses after intestinal transplantation. Profiled with immunoSEQ multiplex PCR; TCRdb holds only in-frame clones, not every one. Here the sample spans about 19,000 clones, about four fifths being singletons. The sequences come from PBMCs, collected 14 days after transplant. The receptors here all came from a human patient who received an intestinal transplant, so some T cells may come from the graft donor.

CDR3 loop: CASNPPGLATYEQYF. The CDR3 DNA sequence: TGTGCCAGCAACCCTCCGGGACTAGCAACCTACGAGCAGTACTTC. The rearrangement uses TRBV7-2 and TRBJ2-7; 9 nucleotides align to TRBD2. With 7 bases clipped from V and 2 bases from J, the junction kept 9 bases outside the gene matches. Germline CDR1 reads SGHTA; CDR2 reads FQGNSA. The CDR3 is made up of 15 amino acids.

The chain uses TRBV13 and TRBJ2-1; unclear D gene. The CDR3 runs to 16 residues. V lost 0 bases and J lost 3, with 12 bases in between. Germline CDR1 and CDR2: PRHDT and FYEKMQ (reference sequence). The CDR3 here is CASSLGAPSLYNEQFF. The CDR3 DNA follows: TGTGCCAGCAGCTTAGGCGCCCCGTCTCTCTACAATGAGCAGTTCTTC.

The V call is TRBV19, the J call TRBJ2-5; a weak D match, TRBD2 (5 bases). CDR1 and CDR2 (germline): LNHDA, SQIVND (reference sequence). V was cut by 3 bases and J by 1 base, with 12 bases left in between. The CDR3 contains 15 residues. The CDR3: CASSISSGSQETQYF. The DNA for the CDR3 is TGTGCCAGTAGTATCTCGAGCGGCTCCCAAGAGACCCAGTACTTC.

CDR3 loop: CASKKAGVQLAEKETQYF. In DNA form, the CDR3 reads TGTGCCAGCAAAAAAGCGGGTGTTCAGCTAGCGGAAAAAGAGACCCAGTACTTC. The chain is built from TRBV25-1 and TRBJ2-5; 7 bases align to TRBD2. CDR1 and CDR2 from the germline V gene are MGHDK and SYGVNS. V lost 7 bases to trimming and J lost 3 bases; unmatched junction nucleotides: 20. This CDR3 has 18 residues.

The chain joins TRBV4-1 to TRBJ2-1, with 8 nucleotides matching TRBD1. Trimming removed 1 base from V and 6 bases from J; junction bases left unmatched: 5. CDR1 and CDR2 (germline): MGHRA, YSYEKL. The CDR3 is 15 residues long. CDR3 nucleotides: TGCGCCAGCAGCCAAGTCTTTGGGACAGGCAATGAGCAGTTCTTC. This codes for CASSQVFGTGNEQFF.

This clone was observed a handful of times. J is TRBJ2-7 and V is TRBV10-1; D is undetermined. Germline V gene sequence: CDR1 WNHNN, CDR2 SYGVQD (reference sequence). There are 15 residues in the CDR3. With 3 bases removed from V and 0 bases from J, the gap between germline ends came to 12 bases. The CDR3 reads CASSDHRNGSYEQYF. As DNA, the CDR3 is TGCGCCAGCAGTGACCATCGCAACGGCTCCTACGAGCAGTACTTC.

The rearrangement joins TRBV13 to TRBJ1-2; D might be TRBD1 (5 bases). The CDR3 is 13 amino acids. Germline V gene data show CDR1 as PRHDT and CDR2 as FYEKMQ (reference sequence). V gave up 3 bases and J gave up 4 bases, with 9 bases separating them. CDR3 nucleotides: TGTGCCAGCAGCTTGGGGCAGGGCTATGGCTACACCTTC. Protein sequence: CASSLGQGYGYTF.

This chain uses TRBV5-4 with TRBJ2-5; D remains ambiguous. Between the trimmed V and J ends, which lost 0 bases and 5 bases, there was a span of 8 bases. CDR1 is SGHNT and CDR2 is YYREEE in the germline V gene (reference sequence). This CDR3 contains 13 residues. The CDR3 reads CASSLVPVETQYF. CDR3 nucleotides: TGTGCCAGCAGCTTGGTGCCAGTGGAGACCCAGTACTTC.

CDR3 loop: CASSYGDRGHYEQYF. CDR3 DNA: TGTGCCAGCAGTTACGGAGACAGGGGTCACTACGAGCAGTACTTC. The genes are TRBV6-5 and TRBJ2-7; TRBD1 aligns across 8 bases. The junction had 6 bases not matched to a gene; V was cut back by 2 bases and J by 3 bases. CDR1 and CDR2 from the germline V gene are MNHEY and SVGAGI. This CDR3 has 15 amino acids.

The chain is built from TRBV5-1 and TRBJ2-7; TRBD1 is a possible D gene (5 bases). Per germline, CDR1 SGHRS and CDR2 YFSETQ. There are 13 residues in the CDR3. The germline V and J ends were trimmed by 0 bases and 4 bases, with 8 bases remaining between them. As DNA, the CDR3 is TGCGCCAGCAGCTTGGCCGGACAATACGAGCAGTACTTC. This translates into CASSLAGQYEQYF.

J is TRBJ2-7 and V is TRBV11-2, with D uncertain. From germline, CDR1 is SGHAT and CDR2 FQNNGV. The CDR3 extends over 12 amino acids. Trimming left V 5 bases short and J 4 bases short, with 9 bases between. This chain's CDR3 is CASSGPGYEQYF. The DNA for the CDR3 is TGTGCCAGCAGCGGACCTGGATACGAGCAGTACTTC.

The chain uses TRBV6-5 and TRBJ2-7; 10 bases agree with TRBD2. After removal of 5 bases from V and 3 bases from J, the junction contained 4 bases not matched to a gene. Germline-derived CDR1 and CDR2 are MNHEY and SVGAGI. The CDR3 contains 14 residues. The DNA for the CDR3 is TGTGCCAGCAGTGAACTAGCGGGGTTCTACGAGCAGTACTTC. Its protein product is CASSELAGFYEQYF.

This chain connects TRBV4-1 to TRBJ2-3, with 12 bases lining up with TRBD2. Germline V gene lookup returns CDR1 MGHRA and CDR2 YSYEKL. This CDR3 has 17 amino acids. J was trimmed by 0 bases and V by 3 bases; bases with no gene match: 4. CDR3 in amino acids: CASSQGLAGPSTDTQYF. CDR3 DNA: TGCGCCAGCAGCCAGGGACTAGCGGGCCCTAGCACAGATACGCAGTATTTT.

The V gene is TRBV9, the J gene TRBJ2-7, with 13 bases aligning to TRBD2. The CDR3 runs 13 residues. V was pared by 5 bases and J by 6 bases, with 2 bases of the junction left unmatched. The germline V gene encodes CDR1 SGDLS and CDR2 YYNGEE. The CDR3 spells CASSRTSGSEQYF. DNA for the CDR3: TGTGCCAGCAGTCGGACTAGCGGGAGCGAGCAGTACTTC.

V gene TRBV11-3 combines with J gene TRBJ1-1; no definite D call. V shed 6 bases and J shed 7 bases, with 12 bases lying between them. The germline gives CDR1 SGHNT, CDR2 YENEEA. CDR3 size: 12 residues. The CDR3 loop is CASSREGSEAFF. The CDR3 DNA sequence: TGTGCCAGCAGTCGGGAGGGAAGTGAAGCTTTCTTT.

This chain links TRBV28 with TRBJ1-2; D is ambiguous. V was clipped by 5 bases and J by 3 bases, with 10 bases between them. The germline CDR1 and CDR2 sequences are MDHEN and SYDVKM. This CDR3 contains 13 residues. Here the CDR3 reads CASSVQPHYGYTF. DNA for the CDR3: TGTGCCAGCAGTGTCCAGCCCCACTATGGCTACACCTTC.

The chain combines TRBV19 with TRBJ2-1; 7 bases line up with TRBD2. Looked up from germline, CDR1 is LNHDA and CDR2 is SQIVND (reference sequence). V gave up 10 bases and J gave up 1 base; unmatched junction bases: 7. CDR3 size: 14 residues. In DNA form, the CDR3 reads TGTGCCACTACGCCGGGGGGATCCTACAATGAGCAGTTCTTC. Translated, it gives CATTPGGSYNEQFF. The full variable domain, with the rest looked up from reference TRBV19 and TRBJ2-1, is DGGITQSPKYLFRKEGQNVTLSCEQNLNHDAMYWYRQDPGQGLRLIYYSQIVNDFQKGDIAEGYSVSREKKESFPLTVTSAQKNPTAFYLCATTPGGSYNEQFFGPGTRLTVL.

This clone was counted a few times. J is TRBJ1-1 and V is TRBV6-5; a possible D gene is TRBD1 (6 bases). Per the germline V gene, CDR1 is MNHEY and CDR2 is SVGAGI. The length of the CDR3 is 14 residues. V shed 4 bases and J shed 4 bases, with 13 bases lying between them. CDR3 coding DNA: TGTGCCAGCAGTTCCAGGGACACCTTCACTGAAGCTTTCTTT. As protein: CASSSRDTFTEAFF.

This clone has just a few counts. The chain links TRBV6-1 to TRBJ2-7, with D perhaps given as TRBD1 or TRBD2 (5 bases each). The germline V and J ends were trimmed by 4 bases and 2 bases, with 12 bases remaining between them. This CDR3 contains 14 residues. Per germline, CDR1 MNHNS and CDR2 SASEGT. The CDR3 DNA reads as TGTGCCAGCAGTGCTGGGGACCGAACCTACGAGCAGTACTTC. Translating it yields CASSAGDRTYEQYF.

This clone was counted between two and nine times. This chain connects TRBV30 to TRBJ2-2, with D possibly TRBD1 on 5 matching bases. The CDR3 totals 13 residues. Germline V gene lookup returns CDR1 GTSNPN and CDR2 SVGIG (reference sequence). Trimming left V 0 bases short and J 3 bases short, with 5 bases between. CDR3 amino acids: CAWSVGDTGELFF. Written as DNA, the CDR3 is TGTGCCTGGAGTGTAGGGGACACCGGGGAGCTGTTTTTT.

Remarks on this clone: The junction shows a germline mismatch at one end, possibly a read error. V usage is TRBV5-6 and J usage is TRBJ2-3; 12 bases agree with TRBD2. This CDR3 comprises 18 residues. Germline CDR1 is SGHDT and CDR2 is YYEEEE. The DNA of the CDR3 is TGTGCCAGCAGCTTGGTACTAGCGGGGGGCACTAGCACAGGTACGCAGTATTTT. It encodes CASSLVLAGGTSTGTQYF.

The chain links TRBV23-1 to TRBJ2-4; 10 bases align to TRBD1. TRBV23-1 is an ORF, and what it does is uncertain. The CDR3 spans 13 residues. Losses at the gene ends were 9 bases for V and 9 bases for J; bases not matched to a gene: 8. The CDR3 bases are TGCGCCAGACCGGGACAGGGGTTTAGCATTCAGTACTTC. Translated, it gives CARPGQGFSIQYF.

The genes are TRBV27 and TRBJ2-3; 8 positions agree with TRBD2. The germline CDR1 and CDR2 sequences are MNHEY and SMNVEV (reference sequence). J was trimmed by 3 bases and V by 4 bases; bases with no gene match: 6. This CDR3 has 15 amino acids. The chain's CDR3 is CASSSPGLETDTQYF. Written as DNA, the CDR3 is TGTGCCAGCAGTTCCCCGGGACTAGAGACAGATACGCAGTATTTT.

The chain recombines TRBV27 with TRBJ2-2; 8 bases match TRBD1. CDR3 length equals 14 residues. Germline assignment: CDR1 MNHEY and CDR2 SMNVEV (reference sequence). V trimming: 7 bases; J trimming: 3 bases; junction bases outside the gene matches: 4. CDR3 protein: CASTIQGDTGELFF. The CDR3 bases are TGTGCCAGCACCATACAGGGGGACACCGGGGAGCTGTTTTTT.

This chain joins TRBV29-1 and TRBJ2-7, with D possibly matching TRBD1 (6 bases). Germline V CDR1 and CDR2: SQVTM, ANQGSEA. The CDR3 is 15 amino acids. Trimming left V 6 bases short and J 2 bases short, with 20 bases between. The CDR3 is CSVSLRDTPTYEQYF. The DNA of the CDR3 is TGCAGCGTAAGCCTCCGGGACACTCCCACCTACGAGCAGTACTTC.

Here the CDR3 reads CASSYPALAGWGTQYF. The CDR3 DNA sequence: TGTGCCAGCAGTTACCCCGCCCTGGCGGGTTGGGGTACGCAGTATTTT. The chain couples TRBV6-6 to TRBJ2-3; possibly TRBD2 for D (5 bases). The germline CDR1 and CDR2 sequences are MNHNY and SVGAGI (reference sequence). Trimming took off 2 bases at V and 8 bases at J, with 20 bases between the two ends. This CDR3 spans 16 amino acids.

The V gene is TRBV6-5, the J gene TRBJ2-3; 10 nucleotides align to TRBD2. The trim removed 2 bases at V and 5 bases at J, leaving 7 bases unmatched. The germline V gene encodes CDR1 MNHEY and CDR2 SVGAGI. This CDR3 has 16 residues. DNA of the CDR3: TGTGCCAGCAGTTACCTTAATAGCGGGGGGCGAGATACGCAGTATTTT. Translation: CASSYLNSGGRDTQYF.

The chain carries TRBV19 and TRBJ2-7, with a possible D match to TRBD2 (5 bases). The germline gives CDR1 LNHDA, CDR2 SQIVND (reference sequence). The CDR3 totals 14 residues. V lost 1 base and J lost 3, with 10 bases in between. CDR3 loop: CASSIGGNNYEQYF. The CDR3 DNA reads as TGTGCCAGTAGTATAGGAGGGAATAACTACGAGCAGTACTTC.